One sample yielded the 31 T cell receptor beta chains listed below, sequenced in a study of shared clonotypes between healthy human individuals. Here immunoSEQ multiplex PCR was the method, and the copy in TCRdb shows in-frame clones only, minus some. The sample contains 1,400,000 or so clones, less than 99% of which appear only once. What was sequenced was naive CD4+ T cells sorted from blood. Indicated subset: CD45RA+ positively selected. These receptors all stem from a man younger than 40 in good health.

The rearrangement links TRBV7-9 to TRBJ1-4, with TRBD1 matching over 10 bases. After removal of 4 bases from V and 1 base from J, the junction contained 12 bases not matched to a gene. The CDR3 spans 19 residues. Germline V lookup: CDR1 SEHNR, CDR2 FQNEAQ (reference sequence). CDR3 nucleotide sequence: TGTGCCAGCAGCTCACGTGGGCAGGACAGGGGGGAAACTAATGAAAAACTGTTTTTT. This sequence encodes CASSSRGQDRGETNEKLFF.

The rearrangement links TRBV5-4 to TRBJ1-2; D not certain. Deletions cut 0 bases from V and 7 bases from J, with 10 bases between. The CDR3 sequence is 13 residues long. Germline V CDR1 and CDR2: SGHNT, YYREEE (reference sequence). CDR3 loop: CASSLVKGPGYTF. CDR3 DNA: TGTGCCAGCAGCTTGGTAAAGGGCCCTGGCTACACCTTC.

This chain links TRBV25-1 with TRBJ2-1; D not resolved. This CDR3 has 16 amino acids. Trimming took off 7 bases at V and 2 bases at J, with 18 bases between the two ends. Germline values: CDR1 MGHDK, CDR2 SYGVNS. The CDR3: CASTPSGTGAYNEQFF. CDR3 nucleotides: TGTGCCAGCACGCCCTCCGGAACTGGGGCCTACAATGAGCAGTTCTTC.

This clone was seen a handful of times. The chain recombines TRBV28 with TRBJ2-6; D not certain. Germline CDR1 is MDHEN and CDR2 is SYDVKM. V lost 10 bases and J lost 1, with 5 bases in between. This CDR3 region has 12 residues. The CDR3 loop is CATDSGANVLTF. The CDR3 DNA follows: TGTGCCACGGATTCTGGGGCCAACGTCCTGACTTTC.

DNA for the CDR3: TGTGCCAGCACTTTGAATAAGAACACTGAAGCTTTCTTT. This encodes CASTLNKNTEAFF. J is TRBJ1-1 and V is TRBV25-1; no reliable D call. Germline assignment: CDR1 MGHDK and CDR2 SYGVNS. The germline V and J ends were trimmed by 7 bases and 1 base, with 10 bases remaining between them. The CDR3 length is 13 residues.

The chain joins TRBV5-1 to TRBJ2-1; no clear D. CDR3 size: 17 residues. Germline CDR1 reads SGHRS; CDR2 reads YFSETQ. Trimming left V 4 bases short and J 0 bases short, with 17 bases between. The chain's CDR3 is CASSIDATTSSYNEQFF. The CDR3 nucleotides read TGCGCCAGCAGCATAGACGCGACGACCTCCTCCTACAATGAGCAGTTCTTC.

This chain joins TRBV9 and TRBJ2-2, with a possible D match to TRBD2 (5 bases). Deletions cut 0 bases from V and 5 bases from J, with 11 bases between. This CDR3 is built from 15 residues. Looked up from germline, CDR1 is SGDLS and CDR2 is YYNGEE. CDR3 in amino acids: CASSVGGMGTGELFF. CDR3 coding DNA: TGTGCCAGCAGCGTAGGAGGGATGGGGACCGGGGAGCTGTTTTTT.

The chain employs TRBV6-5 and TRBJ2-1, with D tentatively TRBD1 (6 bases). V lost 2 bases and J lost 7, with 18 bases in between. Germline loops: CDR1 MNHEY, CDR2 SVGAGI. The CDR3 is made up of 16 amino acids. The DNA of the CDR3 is TGTGCCAGCAGTTACCAGAGGGGAAGGGGGATGAATGAGCAGTTCTTC. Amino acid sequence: CASSYQRGRGMNEQFF.

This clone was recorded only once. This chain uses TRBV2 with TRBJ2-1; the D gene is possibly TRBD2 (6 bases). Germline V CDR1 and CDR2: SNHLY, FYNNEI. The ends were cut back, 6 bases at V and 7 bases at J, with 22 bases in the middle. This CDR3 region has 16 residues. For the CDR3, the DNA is TGTGCCAGCAGGGGGGTGGAGGGGCGTGAGGGAAATGAGCAGTTCTTC. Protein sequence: CASRGVEGREGNEQFF.

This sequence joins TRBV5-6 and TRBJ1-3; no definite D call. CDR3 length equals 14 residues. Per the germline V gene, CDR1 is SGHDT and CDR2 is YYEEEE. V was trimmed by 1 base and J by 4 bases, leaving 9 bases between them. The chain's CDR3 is CASSLRGYGNTIYF. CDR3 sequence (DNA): TGTGCCAGCAGCTTGAGAGGGTACGGAAACACCATATATTTT.

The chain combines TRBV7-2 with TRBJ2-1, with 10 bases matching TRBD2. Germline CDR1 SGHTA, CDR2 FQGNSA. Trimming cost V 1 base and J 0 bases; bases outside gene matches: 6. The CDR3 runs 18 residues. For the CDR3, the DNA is TGTGCCAGCAGCTTAGGACTAGCGGGCTCTAGCTCCTACAATGAGCAGTTCTTC. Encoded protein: CASSLGLAGSSSYNEQFF. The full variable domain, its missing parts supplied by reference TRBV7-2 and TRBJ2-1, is GAGVSQSPSNKVTEKGKDVELRCDPISGHTALYWYRQSLGQGLEFLIYFQGNSAPDKSGLPSDRFSAERTGGSVSTLTIQRTQQEDSAVYLCASSLGLAGSSSYNEQFFGPGTRLTVL.

The CDR3 bases are TGTGCCAGCAGAATCGGGGAGCAGTACTTC. It translates to CASRIGEQYF. V gene TRBV2 combines with J gene TRBJ2-7; D gene uncertain. V lost 6 bases to trimming and J lost 7 bases, with 7 bases between them. Germline V CDR1 and CDR2: SNHLY, FYNNEI. The CDR3 totals 10 residues.

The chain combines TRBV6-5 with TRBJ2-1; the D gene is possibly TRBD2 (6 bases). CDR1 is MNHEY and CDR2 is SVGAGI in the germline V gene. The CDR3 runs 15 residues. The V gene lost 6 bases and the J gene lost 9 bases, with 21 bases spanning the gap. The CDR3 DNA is TGTGCCAGCAGCCCACTTGGCGGGGCGTCCCCTGAGCAGTTCTTC. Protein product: CASSPLGGASPEQFF.

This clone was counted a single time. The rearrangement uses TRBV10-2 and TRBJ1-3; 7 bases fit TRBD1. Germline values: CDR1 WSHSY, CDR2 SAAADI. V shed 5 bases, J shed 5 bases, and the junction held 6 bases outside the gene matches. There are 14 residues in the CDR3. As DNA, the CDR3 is TGCGCCAGCAGTTTGGGACAGCCGAGAAACACCATATATTTT. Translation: CASSLGQPRNTIYF.

CDR3 nucleotide sequence: TGTGCCAGCAGAGAACTGTCCTCCTACGAGCAGTACTTC. Residues: CASRELSSYEQYF. V and J are TRBV27 and TRBJ2-7; D remains unclear. Trimming removed 6 bases from V and 0 bases from J, with 9 bases in between. Germline CDR1 is MNHEY and CDR2 is SMNVEV (reference sequence). This CDR3 is built from 13 residues.

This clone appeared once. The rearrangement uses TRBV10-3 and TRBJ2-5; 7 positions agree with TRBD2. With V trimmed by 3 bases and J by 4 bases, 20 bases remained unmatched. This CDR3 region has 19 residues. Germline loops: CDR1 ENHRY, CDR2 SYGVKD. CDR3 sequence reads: CAISEPRNENAGARETQYF. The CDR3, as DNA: TGTGCCATCAGTGAACCACGTAATGAAAATGCGGGAGCGAGAGAGACCCAGTACTTC.

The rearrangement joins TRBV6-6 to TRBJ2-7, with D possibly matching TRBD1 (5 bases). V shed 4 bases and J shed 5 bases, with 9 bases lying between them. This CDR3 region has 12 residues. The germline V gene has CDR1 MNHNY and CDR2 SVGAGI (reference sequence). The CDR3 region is CASSFQGHEQYF. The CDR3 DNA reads TGTGCCAGCAGTTTCCAGGGCCACGAGCAGTACTTC.

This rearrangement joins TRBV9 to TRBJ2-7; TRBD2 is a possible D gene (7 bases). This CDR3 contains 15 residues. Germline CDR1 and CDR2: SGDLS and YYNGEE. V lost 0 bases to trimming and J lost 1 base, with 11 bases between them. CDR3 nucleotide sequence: TGTGCCAGCAGCGTAGCGGCGGGGGCATCCTACGAGCAGTACTTC. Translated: CASSVAAGASYEQYF.

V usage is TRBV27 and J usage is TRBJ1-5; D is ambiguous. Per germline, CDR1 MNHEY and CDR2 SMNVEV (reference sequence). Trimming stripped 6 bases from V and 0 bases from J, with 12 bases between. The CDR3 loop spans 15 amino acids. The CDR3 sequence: CASSEGRNSNQPQHF. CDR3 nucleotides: TGTGCCAGCAGCGAGGGCCGGAATAGCAATCAGCCCCAGCATTTT.

CDR3 amino acids: CASSQAGTVGGYTF. The CDR3 bases are TGCGCCAGCAGCCAAGCCGGGACAGTAGGAGGCTACACCTTC. The chain is built from TRBV4-3 and TRBJ1-2; 7 nucleotides agree with TRBD1. The germline CDR1 and CDR2 sequences are LGHNA and YSLEER. Trimming cost V 1 base and J 8 bases; bases outside gene matches: 7. The CDR3 spans 14 residues.

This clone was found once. As DNA, the CDR3 is TGTGCCAGCAGCTTAGGGGCTCTGGTGGGGGCTTTCTTT. Encoded protein: CASSLGALVGAFF. This chain links TRBV11-2 with TRBJ1-1, with D unresolved. Between the trimmed V and J ends, which lost 1 base and 11 bases, there was a span of 14 bases. The CDR3 runs to 13 residues. The germline CDR1 and CDR2 sequences are SGHAT and FQNNGV. Full variable domain (missing parts from reference TRBV11-2 and TRBJ1-1): EAGVAQSPRYKIIEKRQSVAFWCNPISGHATLYWYQQILGQGPKLLIQFQNNGVVDDSQLPKDRFSAERLKGVDSTLKIQPAKLEDSAVYLCASSLGALVGAFFGQGTRLTVV.

CDR3 sequence (DNA): TGTGCCAGCAGGTTTTCTGGGACAGGTTACGAGCAGTACTTC. Amino acids: CASRFSGTGYEQYF. This sequence joins TRBV5-6 and TRBJ2-7; 8 nucleotides match TRBD1. V was clipped by 5 bases and J by 4 bases; unmatched bases: 8. The CDR3 contains 14 residues. Germline loops: CDR1 SGHDT, CDR2 YYEEEE.

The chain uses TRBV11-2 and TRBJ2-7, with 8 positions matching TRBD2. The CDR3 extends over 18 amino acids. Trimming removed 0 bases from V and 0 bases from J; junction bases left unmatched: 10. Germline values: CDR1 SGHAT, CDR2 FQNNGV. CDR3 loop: CASSLDLPGGGSSYEQYF. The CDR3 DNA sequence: TGTGCCAGCAGCTTAGATCTCCCCGGGGGGGGTAGCTCCTACGAGCAGTACTTC.

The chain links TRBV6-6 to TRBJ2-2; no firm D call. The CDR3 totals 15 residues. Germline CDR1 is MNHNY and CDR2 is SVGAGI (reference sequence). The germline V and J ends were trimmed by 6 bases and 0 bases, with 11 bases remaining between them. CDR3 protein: CASSSPSSNTGELFF. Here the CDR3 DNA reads TGTGCCAGCAGCTCGCCCTCGTCGAACACCGGGGAGCTGTTTTTT.

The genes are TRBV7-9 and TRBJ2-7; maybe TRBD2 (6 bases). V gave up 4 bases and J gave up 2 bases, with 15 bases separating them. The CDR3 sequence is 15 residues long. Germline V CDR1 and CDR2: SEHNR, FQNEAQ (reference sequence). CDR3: CASSSAGTGTYEQYF. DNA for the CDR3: TGTGCCAGCAGCTCCGCCGGGACTGGAACCTACGAGCAGTACTTC.

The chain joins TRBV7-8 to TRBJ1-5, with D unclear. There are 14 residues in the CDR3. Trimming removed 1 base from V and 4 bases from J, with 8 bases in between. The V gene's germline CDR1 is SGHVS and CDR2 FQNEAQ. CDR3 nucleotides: TGTGCCAGCAGCTTAGGGGTAGGAAATCAGCCCCAGCATTTT. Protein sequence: CASSLGVGNQPQHF. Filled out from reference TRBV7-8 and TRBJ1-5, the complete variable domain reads GAGVSQSPRYKVAKRGQDVALRCDPISGHVSLFWYQQALGQGPEFLTYFQNEAQLDKSGLPSDRFFAERPEGSVSTLKIQRTQQEDSAVYLCASSLGVGNQPQHFGDGTRLSIL.

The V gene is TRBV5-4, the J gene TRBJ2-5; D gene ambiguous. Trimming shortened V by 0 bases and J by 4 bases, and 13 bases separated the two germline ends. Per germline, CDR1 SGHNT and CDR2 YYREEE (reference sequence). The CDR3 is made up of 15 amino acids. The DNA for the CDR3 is TGTGCCAGCAGCTTGGCTGGATACACCGGAGAGACCCAGTACTTC. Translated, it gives CASSLAGYTGETQYF.

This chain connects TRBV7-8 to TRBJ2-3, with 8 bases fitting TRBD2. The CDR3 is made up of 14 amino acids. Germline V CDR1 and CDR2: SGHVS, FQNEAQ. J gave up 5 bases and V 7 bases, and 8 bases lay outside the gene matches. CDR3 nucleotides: TGTGCCAGCACTCAAGCGGGAGACATAGATACGCAGTATTTT. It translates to CASTQAGDIDTQYF.

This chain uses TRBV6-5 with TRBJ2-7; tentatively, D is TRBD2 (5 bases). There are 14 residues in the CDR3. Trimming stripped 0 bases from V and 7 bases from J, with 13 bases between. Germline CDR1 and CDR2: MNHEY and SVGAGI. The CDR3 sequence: CASSYSSAAGEQYF. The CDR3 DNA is TGTGCCAGCAGTTACTCGTCAGCGGCTGGGGAGCAGTACTTC.

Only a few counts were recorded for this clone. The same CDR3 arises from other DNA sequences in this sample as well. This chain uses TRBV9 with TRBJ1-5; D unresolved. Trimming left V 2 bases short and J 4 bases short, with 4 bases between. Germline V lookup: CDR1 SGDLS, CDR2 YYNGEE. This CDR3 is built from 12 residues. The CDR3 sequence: CASSVGNQPQHF. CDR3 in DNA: TGTGCCAGCAGCGTCGGGAATCAGCCCCAGCATTTT.

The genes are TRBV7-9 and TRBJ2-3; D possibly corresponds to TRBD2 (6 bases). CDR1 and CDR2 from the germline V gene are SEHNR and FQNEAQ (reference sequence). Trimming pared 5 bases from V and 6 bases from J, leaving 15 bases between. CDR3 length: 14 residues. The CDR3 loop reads CASSLREAGDTQYF. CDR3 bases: TGTGCCAGCAGCCTTCGAGAGGCGGGGGATACGCAGTATTTT.